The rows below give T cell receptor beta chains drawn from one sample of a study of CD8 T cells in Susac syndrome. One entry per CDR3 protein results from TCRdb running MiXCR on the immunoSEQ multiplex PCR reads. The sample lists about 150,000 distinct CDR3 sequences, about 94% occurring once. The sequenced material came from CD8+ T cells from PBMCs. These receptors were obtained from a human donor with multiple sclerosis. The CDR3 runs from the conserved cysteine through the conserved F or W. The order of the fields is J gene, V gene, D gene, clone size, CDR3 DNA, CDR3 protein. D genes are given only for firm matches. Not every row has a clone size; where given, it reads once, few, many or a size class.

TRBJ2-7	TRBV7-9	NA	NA	TGTGCCAGCAGCTCAGGCGTCAAGGAGCAGTACTTC	CASSSGVKEQYF
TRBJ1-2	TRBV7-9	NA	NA	TGTGCCAGCAGCCCACACGAGGCCTATGGCTACACCTTC	CASSPHEAYGYTF
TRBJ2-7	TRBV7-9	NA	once	TGTGCCAGCAGCGCAACTAGTGACGCCTACGAGCAGTACTTC	CASSATSDAYEQYF
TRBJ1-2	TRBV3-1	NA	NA	TGTGCCAGCAGCCAAGATCTAGGGGGTTATGGCTACACCTTC	CASSQDLGGYGYTF
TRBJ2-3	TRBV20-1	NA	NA	TGCAGTGCTAGAGGGCGGGCGGATTTTAAAGATACGCAGTATTTT	CSARGRADFKDTQYF
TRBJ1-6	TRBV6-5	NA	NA	TGTGCCAGCAGTTTCCGCCGGGACGGAACTCTATTCACCCTCCACTTT	CASSFRRDGTLFTLHF
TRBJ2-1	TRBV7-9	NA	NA	TGTGCCAGCAGCTCTACACTGACGAGTCCCAATGAGCAGTTCTTC	CASSSTLTSPNEQFF
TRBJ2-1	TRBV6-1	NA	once	TGTGTCATATCACCGACGGGGCCGTACAATGAGCAGTTCTTC	CVISPTGPYNEQFF
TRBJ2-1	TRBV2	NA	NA	TGTGCCAGCATGCCAAACAATGAGCAGTTCTTC	CASMPNNEQFF
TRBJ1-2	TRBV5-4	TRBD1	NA	TGTGCCAGCAGCGCGACGACAGGGTATCGTGATGGCTACACCTTC	CASSATTGYRDGYTF
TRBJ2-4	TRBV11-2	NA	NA	TGTGCCAGCAGCTTAGCTGAGGGATCCCTTCGAAACATTCAGTACTTC	CASSLAEGSLRNIQYF
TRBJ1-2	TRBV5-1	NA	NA	TGCGCCAGCAGCACAGACGGTGGTGGCTACACCTTC	CASSTDGGGYTF
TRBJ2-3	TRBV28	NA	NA	TGTGCCAGCTTGACTATCTCGGGACCAGATACGCAGTATTTT	CASLTISGPDTQYF
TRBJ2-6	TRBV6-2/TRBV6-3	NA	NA	TGTGCCAGCAGTTACTCCGCGGGTTCCGGGGCCAACGTCCTGACTTTC	CASSYSAGSGANVLTF
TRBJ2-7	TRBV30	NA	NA	TGTGCCTGGGACTCTAGGGACAAATCAACCTACGAGCAGTACTTC	CAWDSRDKSTYEQYF
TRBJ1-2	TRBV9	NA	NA	TGTGCCAGCAGCGTAGGGACCGGAACAGGGATCCCCTATGGCTACACCTTC	CASSVGTGTGIPYGYTF
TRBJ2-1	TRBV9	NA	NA	TGTGCCAGCAGCGCCCCCCCGGGAGCTAACAATGAGCAGTTCTTC	CASSAPPGANNEQFF
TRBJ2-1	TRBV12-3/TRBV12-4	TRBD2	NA	TGTGCCAGCAGTTCACTAGCGGGAAATGAGCAGTTCTTC	CASSSLAGNEQFF
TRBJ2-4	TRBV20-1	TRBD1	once	TGCAGTGCTAGAGAGGTTGACGGACAGGGAGTTGGGGACATTCAGTACTTC	CSAREVDGQGVGDIQYF
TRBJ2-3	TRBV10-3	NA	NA	TGTGCCATCAGTCACCGGGACGGCACAGATACGCAGTATTTT	CAISHRDGTDTQYF
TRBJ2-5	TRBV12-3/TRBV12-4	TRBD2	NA	TGTGCCAGCAGCCCCACTGGTGGACTAGCGGGGGACCAAGAGACCCAGTACTTC	CASSPTGGLAGDQETQYF
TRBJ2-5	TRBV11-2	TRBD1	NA	TGTGCCAGCAGCCACGAACAGGGGCCCCAAGAGACCCAGTACTTC	CASSHEQGPQETQYF
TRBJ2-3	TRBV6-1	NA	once	TGTGCCAGCAGTACCCGGACAGAAGGCCTCACAGATACGCAGTATTTT	CASSTRTEGLTDTQYF
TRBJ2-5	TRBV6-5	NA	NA	TGTGCCAGCAGTCAGGGGGGGCTCCAAGAGACCCAGTACTTC	CASSQGGLQETQYF